These 21 T cell receptor beta chains came from one sample sequenced in a study of T-cell memory formation after mild COVID-19. Via MiXCR, TCRdb re-called the 5' RACE reads, giving one row per CDR3 protein. Seen here are 450,000 or so distinct CDR3 sequences, roughly 25% observed once, and the top ten hold around 13%. Specimen: PBMCs or a T cell subset sorted from them (not recorded which). The origin of the receptors is an adult woman who had mild COVID-19 (a few samples of this study predate the infection). Cell type and time point are not known.

The chain combines TRBV6-5 with TRBJ2-7; D is uncertain. V was trimmed by 10 bases and J by 4 bases, leaving 11 bases between them. The CDR3 is 11 residues long. Germline CDR1 is MNHEY and CDR2 is SVGAGI. CDR3 sequence reads: CATSGLYEQYF. CDR3 nucleotide sequence: TGTGCCACGTCTGGGTTGTACGAGCAGTACTTC.

The rearrangement uses TRBV11-2 and TRBJ2-5; D tentatively reads TRBD1 or TRBD2 (5 bases each). From germline, CDR1 is SGHAT and CDR2 FQNNGV. V was shortened by 2 bases and J by 4 bases, with 11 bases between the two germline ends. This CDR3 is 14 amino acids long. In DNA, the CDR3 is TGTGCCAGCAGCTTACGAAGGGACCGAGAGACCCAGTACTTC. Translating it yields CASSLRRDRETQYF. The whole variable domain, filled in from reference TRBV11-2 and TRBJ2-5, reads EAGVAQSPRYKIIEKRQSVAFWCNPISGHATLYWYQQILGQGPKLLIQFQNNGVVDDSQLPKDRFSAERLKGVDSTLKIQPAKLEDSAVYLCASSLRRDRETQYFGPGTRLLVL.

J is TRBJ1-1 and V is TRBV12-3 or TRBV12-4; possibly TRBD1 for D (5 bases). The CDR3 contains 12 residues. Trimming removed 1 base at V and 10 bases at J, with 10 bases between. The DNA of the CDR3 is TGTGCCAGCAGTTTAGTCCGGACAACAGCTTTCTTT. It yields the protein CASSLVRTTAFF.

Only a few counts were recorded for this clonotype. The CDR3 protein is CASLTGLMGETQYF. The CDR3 bases are TGTGCCAGCTTGACGGGACTCATGGGAGAGACCCAGTACTTC. The V and J genes are TRBV2 and TRBJ2-5, with D maybe TRBD2 (6 bases). Germline V gene data show CDR1 as SNHLY and CDR2 as FYNNEI. The CDR3 has 14 residues. The V and J ends lost 8 bases and 4 bases respectively, with 17 bases between them. Supplemented by reference TRBV2 and TRBJ2-5, the full variable domain reads EPEVTQTPSHQVTQMGQEVILRCVPISNHLYFYWYRQILGQKVEFLVSFYNNEISEKSEIFDDQFSVERPDGSNFTLKIRSTKLEDSAMYFCASLTGLMGETQYFGPGTRLLVL.

DNA for the CDR3: TGTGCCAGCAGCTTAGCGCTGGCGGGGGAAGGAGATACGCAGTATTTT. Its translation: CASSLALAGEGDTQYF. This chain joins TRBV7-8 and TRBJ2-3, with 7 nucleotides matching TRBD2. Losses at the gene ends were 0 bases for V and 5 bases for J; bases not matched to a gene: 8. From germline, CDR1 is SGHVS and CDR2 FQNEAQ. The CDR3 runs 16 residues.

This clonotype was counted between two and nine times. The gene calls are TRBV7-9 and TRBJ2-2; 9 positions agree with TRBD2. The J segment lost 2 bases and the V segment lost 5 bases, leaving 9 bases of the junction unmatched. The germline gives CDR1 SEHNR, CDR2 FQNEAQ (reference sequence). The CDR3 runs to 17 residues. CDR3 loop: CASSNLAGTTNTGELFF. CDR3 sequence (DNA): TGTGCCAGCAGCAATCTAGCGGGGACCACAAACACCGGGGAGCTGTTTTTT.

This rearrangement joins TRBV5-5 to TRBJ2-3; TRBD1 might be the D (5 bases). Germline lookup yields CDR1 SGHKS and CDR2 YYEKEE (reference sequence). This CDR3 contains 15 residues. Deletions cut 7 bases from V and 2 bases from J, with 17 bases between. Here the CDR3 reads CASLAKGSPTDTQYF. The CDR3 DNA is TGTGCCAGCCTTGCCAAGGGGTCCCCCACAGATACGCAGTATTTT.

In this sample, this clonotype turned up a few times. V usage is TRBV4-1 and J usage is TRBJ1-1; D uncertain. Germline loops: CDR1 MGHRA, CDR2 YSYEKL. This CDR3 spans 15 amino acids. Trimming left V 3 bases short and J 3 bases short, with 14 bases between. The DNA for the CDR3 is TGCGCCAGCAGCCATTCACGGGGAGAGGACACTGAAGCTTTCTTT. Its protein product is CASSHSRGEDTEAFF.

The chain recombines TRBV5-1 with TRBJ2-2; possible D gene TRBD2, 5 bases. This CDR3 is 14 amino acids long. The germline V gene encodes CDR1 SGHRS and CDR2 YFSETQ. The germline V and J ends were trimmed by 2 bases and 6 bases, with 11 bases remaining between them. The CDR3 DNA sequence: TGCGCCAGCAGCTTAGTAGTGGAGGCCGGGGAGCTGTTTTTT. This gives the protein CASSLVVEAGELFF.

The table lists this clonotype with a count of one. The rearrangement links TRBV12-3 or TRBV12-4 to TRBJ2-2; TRBD1 aligns across 7 bases. Trimming cost V 6 bases and J 2 bases; bases outside gene matches: 6. This CDR3 is built from 15 residues. The CDR3 protein is CASSVDRKNTGELFF. The CDR3 coding sequence is TGTGCCAGCAGCGTGGACAGGAAAAACACCGGGGAGCTGTTTTTT.

There are a few counts of this clonotype. The chain links TRBV18 to TRBJ2-7, with 15 bases matching TRBD2. The trim removed 3 bases at V and 4 bases at J, leaving 7 bases unmatched. Looked up from germline, CDR1 is KGHSH and CDR2 is LQKENI. The CDR3 covers 17 residues. DNA for the CDR3: TGTGCCAGCTCACCGGGACTAGCGGGAGGATCGGGGTACGAGCAGTACTTC. Protein sequence: CASSPGLAGGSGYEQYF.

V and J are TRBV6-6 and TRBJ2-7; 10 bases align to TRBD2. V was pared by 7 bases and J by 1 base, with 10 bases of the junction left unmatched. This CDR3 comprises 16 residues. Germline V gene sequence: CDR1 MNHNY, CDR2 SVGAGI (reference sequence). CDR3 protein: CASNEAGGSNSYEQYF. CDR3 nucleotide sequence: TGTGCCAGCAATGAAGCGGGGGGGTCCAATTCCTACGAGCAGTACTTC.

This chain joins TRBV5-1 and TRBJ2-2; D is undetermined. This CDR3 is built from 13 residues. The germline V gene encodes CDR1 SGHRS and CDR2 YFSETQ. V was clipped by 3 bases and J by 6 bases, with 9 bases between them. The CDR3, as DNA: TGCGCCAGCAGCTCTCGCATAGCCGGGGAGCTGTTTTTT. This gives the protein CASSSRIAGELFF. The entire variable domain, with the rest obtained from reference TRBV5-1 and TRBJ2-2, is as follows: KAGVTQTPRYLIKTRGQQVTLSCSPISGHRSVSWYQQTPGQGLQFLFEYFSETQRNKGNFPGRFSGRQFSNSRSEMNVSTLELGDSALYLCASSSRIAGELFFGEGSRLTVL.

There are a few counts of this clonotype. V is TRBV4-1 and J is TRBJ1-1, with D hard to call. Germline CDR1 MGHRA, CDR2 YSYEKL. The CDR3 has 14 amino acids. Trimming shortened V by 0 bases and J by 6 bases, and 11 bases separated the two germline ends. The CDR3 DNA reads as TGCGCCAGCAGCCAAGATGTCGGCCAACCTGAAGCTTTCTTT. Translation: CASSQDVGQPEAFF.

The rearrangement joins TRBV5-4 to TRBJ2-2; D remains unclear. The V gene's germline CDR1 is SGHNT and CDR2 YYREEE (reference sequence). The CDR3 loop spans 16 amino acids. The V end was cut by 0 bases, the J end by 2 bases, with 11 bases between. The CDR3 region has the DNA TGTGCCAGCAGCTTGGCAGTGAGTTCTAACACCGGGGAGCTGTTTTTT. Translating gives CASSLAVSSNTGELFF.

This clonotype came up a few times. The J gene is TRBJ2-3, the V gene TRBV5-1; 8 bases agree with TRBD2. J lost 4 bases, V lost 2 bases, and 9 bases had no gene match. The CDR3 extends over 16 amino acids. Per the germline V gene, CDR1 is SGHRS and CDR2 is YFSETQ. The CDR3 here is CASSFRVGGASDTQYF. CDR3 DNA: TGCGCCAGCAGCTTCCGAGTCGGGGGGGCTTCAGATACGCAGTATTTT.

This chain connects TRBV27 to TRBJ2-7; 9 bases map to TRBD1. The V and J ends lost 3 bases and 3 bases, in that order; junction bases with no gene match: 6. CDR1 is MNHEY and CDR2 is SMNVEV in the germline V gene (reference sequence). The CDR3 is made up of 15 amino acids. The chain's CDR3 is CASSFTGTGIYEQYF. In DNA, the CDR3 is TGTGCCAGCAGTTTCACCGGGACAGGGATCTACGAGCAGTACTTC.

The gene calls are TRBV3-1 and TRBJ1-1; D is perhaps TRBD1 (6 bases). Germline loops: CDR1 LGHDT, CDR2 YNNKEL (reference sequence). The CDR3 extends over 12 amino acids. Deletions cut 1 base from V and 10 bases from J, with 10 bases between. The CDR3 nucleotides read TGTGCCAGCAGCCAAGCAGGGGTTGGAGCTTTCTTT. Protein sequence: CASSQAGVGAFF.

This clonotype was recorded at least ten times. DNA for the CDR3: TGTGCCAGCAGCCTATCCTCCGGGACAGGATATGGCTACACCTTC. It codes for CASSLSSGTGYGYTF. The V gene is TRBV3-1, the J gene TRBJ1-2; TRBD1 agrees at 8 bases. Germline CDR1 and CDR2: LGHDT and YNNKEL (reference sequence). Unmatched junction bases numbered 9, after V lost 4 bases and J lost 5 bases. The CDR3 sequence is 15 residues long.

This clonotype was seen a few times. The rearrangement joins TRBV7-6 to TRBJ2-7, with D unclear. Germline CDR1 is SGHVS and CDR2 is FNYEAQ. V lost 5 bases, J lost 0 bases, and 11 bases lay in between. The CDR3 contains 14 residues. The CDR3 is CASSPPGHSYEQYF. CDR3 sequence (DNA): TGTGCCAGCAGCCCTCCGGGCCACTCCTACGAGCAGTACTTC.

A few counts support this clonotype. This chain connects TRBV19 to TRBJ2-1, with 8 nucleotides matching TRBD2. CDR3 length: 18 amino acids. V lost 4 bases to trimming and J lost 5 bases; unmatched junction nucleotides: 16. In germline, CDR1 is LNHDA, CDR2 SQIVND (reference sequence). The CDR3 protein is CASSTLETSEGFNNEQFF. For the CDR3, the DNA is TGTGCCAGTAGTACCCTTGAGACTAGCGAGGGGTTCAACAATGAGCAGTTCTTC.